One T cell receptor (beta chain) is described in this entry. This sample stems from a study of blood T cell repertoires in COVID-19. Study context: The United States, Italy and Spain provided the acute and convalescent COVID-19 samples. PBMCs, B-cell-depleted T cells, or T cells provided the cDNA or gDNA that made up the material.

Authors' processing steps: By means of reference gene primer amplification, nucleated cell counts were estimated. Measured with immunoSEQ multiplex PCR; TCRdb has only the in-frame clones, and not every one. V, J and clone size derive from that table, while D and trimming were established from the DNA sequence. The table includes about 74,000 clones, approximately 85% detected once. Trimming at V came to 2 bases and at J to 4 bases, leaving 4 bases not matched to a gene. The CDR3 covers 15 residues. Germline V CDR1 and CDR2: SQVTM, ANQGSEA. The sample consisted of peripheral blood. This sequence originates from a man between 65 and 85 years old with acute or convalescent COVID-19. The J gene is TRBJ2-2, the V gene TRBV29-1; 10 nucleotides agree with TRBD2. The CDR3 DNA follows: TGCAGCGTTGAAAAAGCGGGAGGGAGCACCGGGGAGCTGTTTTTT. It yields the protein CSVEKAGGSTGELFF.